These T cell receptor beta chains were read from a single sample in a study of blood T cell repertoires in COVID-19. Measured with immunoSEQ multiplex PCR; TCRdb has only the in-frame clones, and not every one. The profile shows under 250,000 clones, 65% to 85% of them singletons. Sequenced: peripheral blood. Receptor source: a human donor in a cohort sampled during active COVID-19. CDR3s include the opening cysteine and the closing phenylalanine or tryptophan. The order of the fields is clone size, V gene, D gene, J gene, CDR3 length, CDR3 DNA, CDR3 protein. A D gene is named only where the DNA matches it firmly. Only part of the rows carry a size: once, few, many, or a class if the clone is expanded.

.,TRBV15,.,TRBJ2-7,14,TGTGCCACCAGCAGAGGGGGGGTGTACTACGAGCAGTACTTC,CATSRGGVYYEQYF
.,TRBV6-4,.,TRBJ2-3,14,TGTGCCAGCAGTGAGGCAGGGCACACAGATACGCAGTATTTT,CASSEAGHTDTQYF
.,TRBV3-1/TRBV3-2,TRBD2,TRBJ2-1,16,TGTGCCAGCAGCCAAGACCCTAGCGGGGATTACAATGAGCAGTTCTTC,CASSQDPSGDYNEQFF
.,TRBV4-1,.,TRBJ1-1,15,TGCGCCAGCAGCCACCTATTCACAGGGAACACTGAAGCTTTCTTT,CASSHLFTGNTEAFF
.,TRBV19,.,TRBJ2-5,14,TGTGCCAGTAGTCCGGGACATGCCCAAGAGACCCAGTACTTC,CASSPGHAQETQYF
.,TRBV13,TRBD2,TRBJ2-5,15,TGTGCCAGCAGCTTAGGGACTAGCGGGAAGGAGACCCAGTACTTC,CASSLGTSGKETQYF
.,TRBV6-5,.,TRBJ2-7,14,TGTGCCAGCAGATCCACAAACAGGGTTAACGAGCAGTACTTC,CASRSTNRVNEQYF
.,TRBV4-1,.,TRBJ1-1,15,TGCGCCAGCAGCCAGGGCTGGGGGGGGAGCACTGAAGCTTTCTTT,CASSQGWGGSTEAFF
.,TRBV5-6,TRBD1,TRBJ2-3,15,TGTGCCAGCAGCCGGGACAGGGGGAGCACAGATACGCAGTATTTT,CASSRDRGSTDTQYF
.,TRBV10-3,TRBD1,TRBJ2-1,15,TGTGCCATCACTCGGACAGGGGCGAACGTGAATGAGCAGTTCTTC,CAITRTGANVNEQFF
.,TRBV5-6,.,TRBJ2-5,15,TGTGCCAGCAGCTGGGCAGGAGGAGGGAAAGAGACCCAGTACTTC,CASSWAGGGKETQYF
.,TRBV7-3,.,TRBJ1-2,13,TGTGCCAGCAGCTTAACGGCAGACTATGGCTACACCTTC,CASSLTADYGYTF
.,TRBV20-1,.,TRBJ2-5,13,TGCAGTGCTAGTTCGGCCGGAGAAGAGACCCAGTACTTC,CSASSAGEETQYF
.,TRBV24-1,TRBD1,TRBJ2-1,12,TGTGCCACCAGTGAGGCCGGGACAGGGATGTTCTTC,CATSEAGTGMFF
few,TRBV12-1,.,TRBJ1-5,13,TGTGCCAGCCGAGGACAGTACAATCAGCCCCAGCATTTT,CASRGQYNQPQHF
.,TRBV24-1,TRBD2,TRBJ2-1,18,TGTGCCACCAGTAACCCGGGGCCTCTAGCGGGAGGTCTTGGTGAGCAGTTCTTC,CATSNPGPLAGGLGEQFF
once,TRBV7-9,.,TRBJ2-1,15,TGTGCCAGCAGCCCGCCGGGTAACTCCTACAATGAGCAGTTCTTC,CASSPPGNSYNEQFF
.,TRBV6-1,.,TRBJ1-1,13,TGTGCCAGCAGTGAAAGGGACACCACTGAAGCTTTCTTT,CASSERDTTEAFF
.,TRBV18,.,TRBJ1-5,15,TGTGCCAGCTCAGAAAGGACGGAGGACAATCAGCCCCAGCATTTT,CASSERTEDNQPQHF
.,TRBV4-1,TRBD1,TRBJ2-2,15,TGCGCCAGCAGCCTAGGGACAGAGAACACCGGGGAGCTGTTTTTT,CASSLGTENTGELFF
.,TRBV29-1,TRBD1,TRBJ1-2,12,TGCAGCGGGGGACAGGGCGACTATGGCTACACCTTC,CSGGQGDYGYTF
.,TRBV19,TRBD2,TRBJ2-3,14,TGTGCCAGTCGTTCGCCGGGGGGGTCAGATACGCAGTATTTT,CASRSPGGSDTQYF
.,TRBV5-6,.,TRBJ1-6,14,TGTGCCAGCAGCTTGGCCGGGATAGGGTCACCCCTCCACTTT,CASSLAGIGSPLHF
once,TRBV19,.,TRBJ2-5,12,TGTGCCAGTAGTAAACAGGGCGAGACCCAGTACTTC,CASSKQGETQYF
.,TRBV5-1,.,TRBJ1-5,16,TGCGCCAGCAGCTTCGACAGGCTTCTTAGCAATCAGCCCCAGCATTTT,CASSFDRLLSNQPQHF
.,TRBV5-1,.,TRBJ2-3,17,TGCGCCAGCAGCTCTCCCGCTACGTGGGGGCTCACAGATACGCAGTATTTT,CASSSPATWGLTDTQYF
.,TRBV11-2,TRBD1,TRBJ2-2,14,TGTGCCAGCAGCGGACAGGGAAAGATCGGGGAGCTGTTTTTT,CASSGQGKIGELFF
.,TRBV4-2,TRBD2,TRBJ2-5,17,TGTGCCAGCAGCCAAATGACTAGCGGGAGTTTGGCGGAGACCCAGTACTTC,CASSQMTSGSLAETQYF
.,TRBV29-1,TRBD2,TRBJ2-1,14,TGCAGCGTTCGGCAAGCGGGACCTTACAATGAGCAGTTCTTC,CSVRQAGPYNEQFF
.,TRBV19,.,TRBJ1-1,14,TGTGCCAGTAGTATCGCGGGTTTGAACACTGAAGCTTTCTTT,CASSIAGLNTEAFF
.,TRBV5-1,TRBD1,TRBJ2-2,16,TGCGCCAGCAGCTCCCTAGGACAGGGGTACACCGGGGAGCTGTTTTTT,CASSSLGQGYTGELFF
.,TRBV4-1,TRBD2,TRBJ2-3,17,TGCGCCAGCAGCCGGGAGGGTAGCGGGGGGGCTGGAGATACGCAGTATTTT,CASSREGSGGAGDTQYF
.,TRBV6-6,.,TRBJ1-5,12,TGTGCCAGCAGTTTCGGAGATCAGCCCCAGCATTTT,CASSFGDQPQHF
.,TRBV19,TRBD2,TRBJ2-2,16,TGTGCCAGTAGTGGAACTAGCGGGAGGGCCCCCGGGGAGCTGTTTTTT,CASSGTSGRAPGELFF
.,TRBV19,.,TRBJ1-5,15,TGTGCCAGTAGTAACTCCAACGGACACAATCAGCCCCAGCATTTT,CASSNSNGHNQPQHF
few,TRBV6-4,.,TRBJ2-2,14,TGTGCCAGCAGTGTCTCAGGGGCGACCGGGGAGCTGTTTTTT,CASSVSGATGELFF
.,TRBV5-5,TRBD2,TRBJ2-5,16,TGTGCCAGCAGCTTGGCCCGGGCGGGGGGATCGGAGACCCAGTACTTC,CASSLARAGGSETQYF
.,TRBV7-9,TRBD2,TRBJ2-1,18,TGTGCCAGCATCCAATGGTTGGTAGCGGGAGGATCCTACAATGAGCAGTTCTTC,CASIQWLVAGGSYNEQFF
few,TRBV19,.,TRBJ2-2,12,TGTGCCAGTCAAGACTACTCCGGGGAGCTGTTTTTT,CASQDYSGELFF
few,TRBV6-5,.,TRBJ1-2,13,TGTGCCAGCAGTTACTCGAACGGTCATGGCTACACCTTC,CASSYSNGHGYTF
.,TRBV6-5,.,TRBJ1-6,15,TGTGCCACCACCCGGTATGGGCACGATGAATCACCCCTCCACTTT,CATTRYGHDESPLHF
.,TRBV25-1,.,TRBJ1-5,15,TGTGCCACCCCTCGGGGGAGGGAAGGGGATCAGCCCCAGCATTTT,CATPRGREGDQPQHF
.,TRBV4-2,.,TRBJ2-3,17,TGTGCCAGCAGCCCGCGGGGCGGGACGGTTGAGGCAGATACGCAGTATTTT,CASSPRGGTVEADTQYF
.,TRBV20-1,.,TRBJ1-4,10,TGCAGTGTTTATAATGAAAAACTGTTTTTT,CSVYNEKLFF
.,TRBV7-9,TRBD1,TRBJ2-1,15,TGTGCCAGCAGCCACAGACAGGGGGCCTACAATGAGCAGTTCTTC,CASSHRQGAYNEQFF
.,TRBV18,TRBD1,TRBJ2-1,14,TGTGCCAGCTCACCGGGACAGATAAACAATGAGCAGTTCTTC,CASSPGQINNEQFF
once,TRBV28,.,TRBJ2-7,14,TGTGCCAGCAGTACTACAAGTAGCTCCTACGAGCAGTACTTC,CASSTTSSSYEQYF
.,TRBV5-4,.,TRBJ2-5,13,TGTGCCAGCAGCCGGGACTACCAAGAGACCCAGTACTTC,CASSRDYQETQYF
once,TRBV7-9,.,TRBJ2-5,12,TGTGCCAGCAGCTTTCTAGGAGAGACCCAGTACTTC,CASSFLGETQYF
.,TRBV25-1,TRBD2,TRBJ2-1,15,TGTGCCAGCAGTGAATCCGGGACTATCCACAATGAGCAGTTCTTC,CASSESGTIHNEQFF
.,TRBV5-1,TRBD1,TRBJ1-1,14,TGCGCCAGCAGCTTAGAGACAGGGTTGACTGAAGCTTTCTTT,CASSLETGLTEAFF
.,TRBV5-1,TRBD2,TRBJ2-1,15,TGCGCCAGCAGCCCTCCGGGACTAGCGGGAGGGGAGCAGTTCTTC,CASSPPGLAGGEQFF
.,TRBV10-3,TRBD2,TRBJ2-7,15,TGTGCCATCAGTGAGTCAATAGCGGGGGGTTACGAGCAGTACTTC,CAISESIAGGYEQYF
.,TRBV6-5,TRBD1,TRBJ1-3,13,TGTGCCAGCAGCTCCAGGGGGGGAAACACCATATATTTT,CASSSRGGNTIYF
.,TRBV6-5,TRBD2,TRBJ2-5,13,TGTGCCAGCAGCCTAGCGGGAGGAGAGACCCAGTACTTC,CASSLAGGETQYF
.,TRBV7-2,.,TRBJ2-5,13,TGTGCCAGCAGCTTTAGGACAGCAGAGACCCAGTACTTC,CASSFRTAETQYF
.,TRBV5-1,TRBD2,TRBJ2-1,16,TGCGCCAGCAGCGTGGGGACTAGCGGGGTCTACAATGAGCAGTTCTTC,CASSVGTSGVYNEQFF
.,TRBV5-1,TRBD1,TRBJ2-5,15,TGCGCCAGCAGCCCGGGGACAGGGATCCCAGAGACCCAGTACTTC,CASSPGTGIPETQYF
.,TRBV9,TRBD2,TRBJ2-5,14,TGTGCCAGCAGCGTAGGTACTAGCGGAGAGACCCAGTACTTC,CASSVGTSGETQYF